What follows are 27 T cell receptor beta chains derived from one specimen sequenced in a study of T-cell memory formation after mild COVID-19. MiXCR was run by TCRdb on the 5' RACE reads, yielding one entry per CDR3 protein. The sample gives a few hundred thousand distinct CDR3 sequences, just under 20% of which show up once; over 20% is in the top ten. Sequencing input: PBMCs or a T cell subset sorted from them (not recorded which). These receptors originate from a man aged 18 to 29 who had mild COVID-19 (a few samples of this study predate the infection). Cell type and time point are not known.

Written as DNA, the CDR3 is TGCAGTGCTAGAGACAGCCGACAGTTGTACACCTTC. Translated, it gives CSARDSRQLYTF. The rearrangement uses TRBV20-1 and TRBJ1-2; a possible D gene is TRBD1 (5 bases). V gave up 0 bases and J gave up 11 bases, with 13 bases separating them. Germline loops: CDR1 DFQATT, CDR2 SNEGSKA (reference sequence). The CDR3 loop spans 12 amino acids.

Points on this clonotype: One end of the junction fails to match germline, which may point to a read error. CDR3 bases: TGCAGTGCTAGTCTGGGAAATAGCAATAAGCCCCAGCATTTT. This gives the protein CSASLGNSNKPQHF. The chain recombines TRBV20-1 with TRBJ1-5; D not certain. CDR1 and CDR2 from the germline V gene are DFQATT and SNEGSKA (reference sequence). The CDR3 is made up of 14 amino acids.

The chain joins TRBV6-2 or TRBV6-3 to TRBJ2-3; a possible D gene is TRBD2 (5 bases). V gave up 6 bases and J gave up 3 bases, with 7 bases separating them. The CDR3 has 12 residues. Germline CDR1 is MNHEY and CDR2 is SVGEGT. The CDR3 nucleotides are TGTGCCAGCAGCAGGACTACAGATACGCAGTATTTT. The encoded protein is CASSRTTDTQYF.

Only a few counts were recorded for this clonotype. The rearrangement joins TRBV5-6 to TRBJ2-1; the D is unclear. Trimming left V 4 bases short and J 6 bases short, with 17 bases between. Germline CDR1 SGHDT, CDR2 YYEEEE. The CDR3 has 15 residues. CDR3 region: CASSRPPWVGNEQFF. In DNA form, the CDR3 reads TGTGCCAGCAGCCGGCCCCCCTGGGTGGGCAATGAGCAGTTCTTC.

This clonotype was counted a few times. The V call is TRBV7-3, the J call TRBJ2-7; D tentatively reads TRBD1 or TRBD2 (5 bases each). Germline V lookup: CDR1 SGHTA, CDR2 FQGTGA. V was clipped by 2 bases and J by 5 bases, with 10 bases between them. CDR3 length: 13 amino acids. In DNA, the CDR3 is TGTGCCAGCAGCTTAGGCAGGGAGAACGAGCAGTACGTC. Protein sequence: CASSLGRENEQYV.

V gene TRBV7-2 combines with J gene TRBJ1-2; D is unresolved. V was clipped by 4 bases and J by 0 bases, with 15 bases between them. CDR1 is SGHTA, CDR2 FQGNSA, per germline. The CDR3 extends over 16 amino acids. The CDR3 DNA is TGTGCCAGCAGCTCCCGGCGGCCCTTTGCTAACTATGGCTACACCTTC. This gives the protein CASSSRRPFANYGYTF.

This rearrangement joins TRBV12-2 to TRBJ2-1; TRBD1 is the table's D call, not checked against the DNA. TRBV12-2 is termed a pseudogene. This CDR3 comprises 16 residues. CDR3 nucleotide sequence: TGTGCAAGTCGCTCAAGGACAGACCCTATTGACAATGAGCAGTTCTTC. It yields the protein CASRSRTDPIDNEQFF.

The V gene is TRBV14, the J gene TRBJ1-1; tentative D call: TRBD1 (5 bases). The V and J ends lost 4 bases and 1 base respectively, with 22 bases between them. The CDR3 sequence is 18 residues long. In germline, CDR1 is SGHDN, CDR2 FVKESK. This CDR3 reads CASSLLLNRGKQNTEAFF. The CDR3 DNA is TGTGCCAGCAGCCTATTATTAAACCGGGGCAAGCAGAACACTGAAGCTTTCTTT.

The V and J genes are TRBV6-5 and TRBJ2-2; TRBD1 agrees at 8 bases. Germline loops: CDR1 MNHEY, CDR2 SVGAGI. The CDR3 covers 15 residues. Trimming removed 5 bases from V and 6 bases from J; junction bases left unmatched: 8. Here the CDR3 DNA reads TGTGCCAGCAGTAGCGGTGGACAGGGATCCGGGGAGCTGTTTTTT. Its protein product is CASSSGGQGSGELFF.

The CDR3 spells CASSDSLLGGELFF. Written as DNA, the CDR3 is TGCGCCAGCAGTGACAGTCTCCTTGGCGGGGAGCTGTTTTTT. The chain employs TRBV10-1 and TRBJ2-2; D call uncertain. The V end was cut by 3 bases, the J end by 7 bases, with 12 bases between. Germline values: CDR1 WNHNN, CDR2 SYGVQD (reference sequence). The CDR3 sequence is 14 residues long.

The rearrangement uses TRBV20-1 and TRBJ1-2, with a possible D match to TRBD1 (5 bases). Germline V gene sequence: CDR1 DFQATT, CDR2 SNEGSKA (reference sequence). The CDR3 contains 12 residues. V shed 3 bases and J shed 4 bases, with 9 bases lying between them. CDR3: CSASTGPYGYTF. In nucleotides, the CDR3 is TGCAGTGCTAGCACAGGTCCCTATGGCTACACCTTC.

The chain links TRBV6-2 or TRBV6-3 to TRBJ2-5, with a possible D match to TRBD2 (7 bases). Germline CDR1 reads MNHEY; CDR2 reads SVGEGT. Trimming pared 2 bases from V and 4 bases from J, leaving 20 bases between. The CDR3 length is 17 residues. CDR3 sequence: CASSYSRRRGAGETQYF. The CDR3 nucleotides read TGTGCCAGCAGTTACAGCCGAAGACGGGGGGCGGGAGAGACCCAGTACTTC.

This clonotype has just a few counts. V and J are TRBV24-1 and TRBJ2-5, with D uncertain. CDR3 length: 14 residues. With 4 bases removed from V and 4 bases from J, the gap between germline ends came to 12 bases. Germline-derived CDR1 and CDR2 are KGHDR and SFDVKD. The CDR3, as DNA: TGTGCCACCAGTGAACCCAGTCGGCGAGAGACCCAGTACTTC. Encoded protein: CATSEPSRRETQYF.

The sample holds a few counts of this clonotype. The chain uses TRBV7-3 and TRBJ2-3; D perhaps matches TRBD2 (5 bases). Germline assignment: CDR1 SGHTA and CDR2 FQGTGA. CDR3 length: 16 residues. Between the trimmed V and J ends, which lost 2 bases and 0 bases, there was a span of 12 bases. CDR3 sequence: CASSLHRDHSTDTQYF. The CDR3 bases are TGTGCCAGCAGCTTACACCGGGATCATAGCACAGATACGCAGTATTTT.

A few counts support this clonotype. CDR3 in amino acids: CASRLRLHTEAFF. CDR3 DNA: TGTGCCAGCAGGTTGAGGCTGCACACTGAAGCTTTCTTT. The chain couples TRBV12-3 or TRBV12-4 to TRBJ1-1; no clear D gene. There are 13 residues in the CDR3. V lost 6 bases to trimming and J lost 3 bases, with 11 bases between them.

The chain is built from TRBV12-3 or TRBV12-4 and TRBJ2-5, with 9 positions matching TRBD2. CDR3 length: 15 residues. Trimming cost V 4 bases and J 5 bases; bases outside gene matches: 8. The DNA of the CDR3 is TGTGCCAGCAGTTCAACGGGACTAGCCTTCGAGACCCAGTACTTC. Amino acid sequence: CASSSTGLAFETQYF.

The V and J genes are TRBV2 and TRBJ2-7; D gene ambiguous. The germline CDR1 and CDR2 sequences are SNHLY and FYNNEI. The V end was cut by 3 bases, the J end by 0 bases, with 6 bases between. This CDR3 spans 13 amino acids. The CDR3 DNA sequence: TGTGCCAGCAGTGACTCGAGCTCCTACGAGCAGTACGTC. Amino acids: CASSDSSSYEQYV.

This chain links TRBV5-1 with TRBJ2-3; 7 nucleotides agree with TRBD1. From germline, CDR1 is SGHRS and CDR2 YFSETQ. The CDR3 is 16 amino acids. V was pared by 4 bases and J by 2 bases, with 10 bases of the junction left unmatched. CDR3 in amino acids: CASSTGTGAVTDTQYF. CDR3 DNA: TGCGCCAGCAGCACCGGAACAGGGGCAGTCACAGATACGCAGTATTTT. Complete variable domain (other parts from reference TRBV5-1 and TRBJ2-3): KAGVTQTPRYLIKTRGQQVTLSCSPISGHRSVSWYQQTPGQGLQFLFEYFSETQRNKGNFPGRFSGRQFSNSRSEMNVSTLELGDSALYLCASSTGTGAVTDTQYFGPGTRLTVL.

The V gene is TRBV7-8, the J gene TRBJ2-7; 12 bases fit TRBD2. The CDR3 has 18 amino acids. V lost 5 bases to trimming and J lost 2 bases; unmatched junction nucleotides: 13. Germline CDR1 SGHVS, CDR2 FQNEAQ. The CDR3 loop is CASSRKGTSGRDPYEQYF. CDR3 bases: TGTGCCAGCAGCCGAAAGGGGACTAGCGGGCGTGATCCCTACGAGCAGTACTTC.

The chain joins TRBV7-3 to TRBJ2-7; 7 bases are shared with TRBD2. The J segment lost 0 bases and the V segment lost 1 base, leaving 6 bases of the junction unmatched. Germline lookup yields CDR1 SGHTA and CDR2 FQGTGA. The CDR3 runs 16 residues. This CDR3 is CASSLSAAGNSYEQYF. The DNA of the CDR3 is TGTGCCAGCAGCTTAAGTGCAGCGGGGAACTCCTACGAGCAGTACTTC.

The rearrangement joins TRBV7-2 to TRBJ2-3; 8 nucleotides agree with TRBD1. The J segment lost 7 bases and the V segment lost 2 bases, leaving 8 bases of the junction unmatched. The CDR3 length is 15 residues. Germline loops: CDR1 SGHTA, CDR2 FQGNSA. The DNA of the CDR3 is TGTGCCAGCAGCTTACAGGGGGCCGAGACCAATACGCAGTATTTT. Amino acid sequence: CASSLQGAETNTQYF.

This clonotype was found a few times. J is TRBJ1-5 and V is TRBV4-2; 10 bases map to TRBD1. Germline V CDR1 and CDR2: LGHNA, YNFKEQ. The CDR3 consists of 15 residues. The V and J ends lost 3 bases and 5 bases, in that order; junction bases with no gene match: 4. Written as DNA, the CDR3 is TGTGCCAGCAGCCAGCCCGGGACAGGGGATCAGCCCCAGCATTTT. Translation: CASSQPGTGDQPQHF.

This clonotype was seen a handful of times. The chain joins TRBV11-2 to TRBJ2-7; 7 bases agree with TRBD2. In germline, CDR1 is SGHAT, CDR2 FQNNGV. The CDR3 has 15 residues. The V and J ends lost 1 base and 4 bases, in that order; junction bases with no gene match: 7. The CDR3 region is CASSLGGGVGYEQYV. The CDR3 DNA is TGTGCCAGCAGCTTAGGCGGGGGTGTAGGGTACGAGCAGTACGTC.

The table lists this clonotype with many counts. This chain's CDR3 is CASSLAAIDEQFF. CDR3 coding DNA: TGCGCCAGCAGCTTGGCGGCAATCGATGAGCAGTTCTTC. The rearrangement joins TRBV5-1 to TRBJ2-1; D remains unclear. V was trimmed by 0 bases and J by 8 bases, leaving 9 bases between them. The CDR3 consists of 13 residues. Germline CDR1 reads SGHRS; CDR2 reads YFSETQ.

The V gene is TRBV25-1, the J gene TRBJ1-5; D is unclear. V lost 1 base and J lost 6, with 13 bases in between. This CDR3 comprises 15 residues. CDR1 MGHDK and CDR2 SYGVNS come from the germline V gene. CDR3 in DNA: TGTGCCAGCAGTGAATGGGAAGGGAACGGTCAGCCCCAGCATTTT. Translating gives CASSEWEGNGQPQHF.

The chain has TRBV5-1 and TRBJ2-1, with 8 bases identical to TRBD1. J lost 3 bases, V lost 4 bases, and 12 bases had no gene match. The CDR3 has 17 residues. Looked up from germline, CDR1 is SGHRS and CDR2 is YFSETQ. CDR3: CASSRRGRGHVYNEQFF. DNA of the CDR3: TGCGCCAGCAGCCGTCGCGGCAGGGGGCATGTCTACAATGAGCAGTTCTTC.

This clonotype was counted only a few times. J is TRBJ2-5 and V is TRBV20-1; D is unclear. Germline V CDR1 and CDR2: DFQATT, SNEGSKA (reference sequence). V gave up 6 bases and J gave up 0 bases, with 14 bases separating them. The CDR3 is 14 residues long. In DNA, the CDR3 is TGCAGTGCCCAATCCAACGGTAACCAAGAGACCCAGTACTTC. This gives the protein CSAQSNGNQETQYF.